This T cell receptor (beta chain) was captured by sequencing in a study of T cell responses to AZD1222 COVID-19 vaccine. Profiled with immunoSEQ multiplex PCR; TCRdb holds only in-frame clones, not every one. In the table there are fewer than 150,000 clones, more than 75% of which are singletons. The sample consisted of peripheral blood, taken 28 days after the second AZD1222 dose. The sequence derives from an adult who received the AZD1222 COVID-19 vaccine.

Written as DNA, the CDR3 is TGTGCCTGGAGCCCAGGGGGGCCTAATGAAAAACTGTTTTTT. Translating gives CAWSPGGPNEKLFF. The chain uses TRBV30 and TRBJ1-4, with TRBD1 matching 7 bases. The junction had 4 bases not matched to a gene; V was cut back by 3 bases and J by 3 bases. This CDR3 contains 14 residues. Germline V gene lookup returns CDR1 GTSNPN and CDR2 SVGIG (reference sequence).